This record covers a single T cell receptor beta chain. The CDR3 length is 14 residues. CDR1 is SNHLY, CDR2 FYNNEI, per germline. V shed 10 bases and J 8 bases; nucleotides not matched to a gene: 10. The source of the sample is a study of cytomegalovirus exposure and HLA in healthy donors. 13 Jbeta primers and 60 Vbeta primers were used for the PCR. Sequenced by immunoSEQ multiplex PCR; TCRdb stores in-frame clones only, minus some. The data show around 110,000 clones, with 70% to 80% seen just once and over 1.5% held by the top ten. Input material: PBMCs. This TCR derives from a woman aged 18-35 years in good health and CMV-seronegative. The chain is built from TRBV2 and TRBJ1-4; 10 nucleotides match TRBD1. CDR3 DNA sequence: TGTGCCACCGCAGACAGGGGGCAAGAGGAAAAACTGTTTTTT. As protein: CATADRGQEEKLFF.